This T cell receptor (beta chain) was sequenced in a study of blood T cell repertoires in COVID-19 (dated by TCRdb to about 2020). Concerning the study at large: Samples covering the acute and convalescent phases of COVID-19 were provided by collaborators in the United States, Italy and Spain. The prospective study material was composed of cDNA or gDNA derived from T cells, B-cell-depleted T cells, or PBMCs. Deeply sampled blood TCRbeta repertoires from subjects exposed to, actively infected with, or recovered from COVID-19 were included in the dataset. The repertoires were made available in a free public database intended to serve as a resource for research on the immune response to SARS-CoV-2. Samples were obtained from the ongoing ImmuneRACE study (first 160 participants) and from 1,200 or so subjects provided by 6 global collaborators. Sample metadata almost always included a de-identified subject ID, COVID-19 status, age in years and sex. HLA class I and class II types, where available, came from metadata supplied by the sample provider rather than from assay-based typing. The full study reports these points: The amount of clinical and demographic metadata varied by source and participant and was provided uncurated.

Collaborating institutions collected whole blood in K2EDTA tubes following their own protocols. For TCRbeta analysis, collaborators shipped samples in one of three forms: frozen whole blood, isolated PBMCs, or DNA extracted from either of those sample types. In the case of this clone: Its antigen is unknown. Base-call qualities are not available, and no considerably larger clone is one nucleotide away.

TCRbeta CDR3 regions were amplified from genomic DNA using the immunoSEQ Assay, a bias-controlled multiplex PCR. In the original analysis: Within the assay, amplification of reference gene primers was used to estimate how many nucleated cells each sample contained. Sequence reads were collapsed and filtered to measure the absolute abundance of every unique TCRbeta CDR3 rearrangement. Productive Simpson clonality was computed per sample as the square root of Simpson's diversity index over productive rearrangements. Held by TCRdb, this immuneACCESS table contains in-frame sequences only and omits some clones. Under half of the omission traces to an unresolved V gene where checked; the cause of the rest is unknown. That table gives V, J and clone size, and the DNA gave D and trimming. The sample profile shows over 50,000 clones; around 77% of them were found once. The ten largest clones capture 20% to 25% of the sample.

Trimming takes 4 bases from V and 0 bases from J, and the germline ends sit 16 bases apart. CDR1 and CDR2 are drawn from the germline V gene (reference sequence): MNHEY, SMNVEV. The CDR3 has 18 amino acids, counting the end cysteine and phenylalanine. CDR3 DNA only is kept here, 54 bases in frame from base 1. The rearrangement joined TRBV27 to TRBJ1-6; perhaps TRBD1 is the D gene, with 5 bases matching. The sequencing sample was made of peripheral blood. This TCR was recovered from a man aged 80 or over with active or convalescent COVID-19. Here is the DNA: TGTGCCAGCAGTTCTACGCCCGACAGAAGCTCCTATAATTCACCCCTCCACTTT. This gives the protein CASSSTPDRSSYNSPLHF.